This T cell receptor (beta chain) stems from a study of T cells after yellow fever vaccination (dated by TCRdb to 2018 to 2020). For context, the study as a whole: The SMART-Seq v4 Ultra Low Input RNA kit was used to prepare libraries from fractions with low cell numbers. Two healthy male donors made up the cohort, one aged 18 to 29 years and the other aged 30 to 40 years. Blood samples were taken at several timepoints before and after primary and secondary immunization, and bulk PBMC replicates and cell subsets were isolated. Bulk TCR alpha and beta repertoires were sequenced longitudinally to track T-cell clones before and after primary and booster YFV17D yellow fever vaccination.

Remarks on this clonotype: It lacks a known antigen. No quality values exist for individual bases; no much larger clone is one base distant.

General findings and caveats noted by the study authors: The study included only a couple of donors, which limits how far the findings can be generalized. After the booster, most of the clones that had expanded following primary vaccination were detected again (just under 97% of CD4 and around 87% of CD8), which suggests that memory was broadly maintained. Compared with the primary T-cell response, the secondary T-cell response was faster but weaker, reaching its peak on day 5 rather than on day 15. A small fraction of clonotypes showed up in both the CD4 and CD8 compartments, probably as a result of convergent recombination. Computational filtering was required because FACS-sorted repertoires could contain abundant contaminating clonotypes from the bulk population.

Synthesis of TCR cDNA relied on 5'RACE template switching, a step that introduced a universal primer site along with unique molecular identifiers. cDNA synthesis was primed from both the TCR alpha and TCR beta constant segments. Libraries were amplified in two PCR steps, with sample barcodes and sequencing adapters added in the second step. Libraries were sequenced on Illumina HiSeq 2500 (2x100 bp) or NovaSeq (2x150 bp). The study's processing was this. Reads were demultiplexed and collapsed into UMI consensus sequences with MIGEC, and V(D)J alignment was performed with MiXCR. Clonotypes responding to the vaccine were identified with edgeR on replicate PBMC samples, with the criteria of FDR below 0.01 and a log2 fold change above 5 up to day 15. Each bulk clonotype received a CD4 or CD8 identity based on whether the sequenced CD4 or CD8 repertoire contained that clonotype at higher abundance. TCRdb took the public reads, trimmed them with fastp at Q25, ran MiXCR for clone calling and kept in-frame beta chains. Here each entry gathers all rows of one CDR3 protein and keeps the most common genes and DNA. The V and J calls, along with clone size, are taken from TCRdb and not from the paper's own processing. Here the sample has under 550,000 distinct CDR3 sequences; 21% occur a single time. Approximately 16% of the sample is in the top ten clones.

What this sample's treatment or condition label stands for: live attenuated yellow fever vaccine strain. At every blood-draw timepoint, two biological replicates of bulk PBMCs were collected. PBMCs were isolated from peripheral blood using a standard Ficoll-Paque protocol. RNA was extracted with TriZol from bulk PBMCs, CD4 and CD8 fractions, and dextramer-positive and dextramer-negative fractions. The germline V gene sets CDR1 to SGHDT and CDR2 to YYEEEE. V loses 2 bases at its end and J loses 5 bases; junction bases beyond the gene matches: 5. The CDR3 runs 14 residues from the cysteine to the phenylalanine. Just the 42-base CDR3 DNA is kept, in frame starting at base 1.

This receptor chain uses TRBV5-6 and TRBJ2-7; a stretch of 9 junction bases matches TRBD1. This clonotype was obtained from a man aged 18 to 35 who received the YFV17D yellow fever vaccine. The sample in question was PBMCs, obtained roughly 23 days after the first yellow fever vaccination. CDR3 region: CASSFRDRDHEQYF. The DNA sequence is given as TGTGCCAGCAGCTTCAGGGACAGGGACCACGAGCAGTACTTC. Extended through the reference TRBV5-6 and TRBJ2-7 proteins, this CDR3 yields the full variable domain: DAGVTQSPTHLIKTRGQQVTLRCSPKSGHDTVSWYQQALGQGPQFIFQYYEEEERQRGNFPDRFSGHQFPNYSSELNVNALLLGDSALYLCASSFRDRDHEQYFGPGTRLTVT.